Each of the 10 T cell receptor beta chains below was sequenced from the same sample in a study of T cells in Graves' hyperthyroidism and ophthalmopathy. The investigators amplified TCR beta CDR3 regions from RNA transcripts. With the HTBI primer set, the TCR CDR3 went through a first round of RT-PCR. TCRdb reanalysed the multiplex PCR reads using MiXCR and keeps one entry per CDR3 protein. The sample lists 600,000 or so distinct CDR3 sequences, 16% occurring once. Material: blood. The source is a woman in her twenties or thirties with Graves' hyperthyroidism.

This clonotype has just a few counts. This chain uses TRBV3-1 with TRBJ2-5; TRBD2 matches at 9 bases. The CDR3 consists of 15 residues. CDR1 is LGHDT, CDR2 YNNKEL, per germline (reference sequence). V was clipped by 7 bases and J by 4 bases; unmatched bases: 10. The CDR3 spells CASTLLAGFGETQYF. In DNA form, the CDR3 reads TGTGCCAGCACCCTACTAGCGGGTTTCGGAGAGACCCAGTACTTC.

This clonotype has ten or more counts. This chain joins TRBV11-2 and TRBJ2-1, with TRBD1 identical over 8 bases. CDR1 is SGHAT and CDR2 is FQNNGV in the germline V gene. V lost 4 bases and J lost 11; bases outside the gene matches: 13. The CDR3 covers 15 residues. As DNA, the CDR3 is TGTGCCAGCAGCTCGGACAGGGAGGTAACAATGAAGCAGTTCTTC. Amino acids: CASSSDREVTMKQFF.

This clonotype was seen repeatedly, ten times or more. This chain uses TRBV6-1 with TRBJ2-5, with D possibly matching TRBD2 (6 bases). The CDR3 length is 14 residues. Germline CDR1 and CDR2: MNHNS and SASEGT. V was trimmed by 6 bases and J by 1 base, leaving 12 bases between them. CDR3 sequence (DNA): TGTGCCAGCAGCGGAGCGGGCCTCCAAGAGACCCAGTACTTC. Translated: CASSGAGLQETQYF.

The rearrangement uses TRBV28 and TRBJ2-1, with D possibly TRBD2 on 5 matching bases. The CDR3 sequence is 14 residues long. V lost 6 bases, J lost 10 bases, and 19 bases lay in between. Germline V gene sequence: CDR1 MDHEN, CDR2 SYDVKM. The CDR3 nucleotides read TGTGCCAGCAGCCCCGCGGGCGATCCGGGGGAGCAGTTCTTC. Its protein product is CASSPAGDPGEQFF.

This clonotype was counted between two and nine times. This sequence joins TRBV4-1 and TRBJ1-5; D is ambiguous. CDR1 is MGHRA and CDR2 is YSYEKL in the germline V gene. This CDR3 is 12 amino acids long. Trimming took off 3 bases at V and 9 bases at J, with 9 bases between the two ends. CDR3 protein: CASSQDAGPQHF. CDR3 sequence (DNA): TGCGCCAGCAGCCAGGACGCTGGGCCCCAGCATTTT.

In this sample, this clonotype turned up many times. The chain uses TRBV7-2 and TRBJ2-4, with TRBD2 as a possible D gene (6 bases). Germline assignment: CDR1 SGHTA and CDR2 FQGNSA. Trimming cost V 5 bases and J 8 bases, with 19 bases left between them. CDR3 length: 15 amino acids. CDR3 nucleotides: TGTGCCAGCAGCCCGGATGGGAGGAGAGGGGACATTCAGTACTTC. It codes for CASSPDGRRGDIQYF.

This clonotype was seen repeatedly, ten times or more. This chain joins TRBV7-8 and TRBJ2-1, with 12 bases matching TRBD2. J gave up 7 bases and V 5 bases, and 12 bases lay outside the gene matches. The CDR3 is made up of 17 amino acids. Germline loops: CDR1 SGHVS, CDR2 FQNEAQ. CDR3 sequence: CASSPISGLAGSNEQFF. Written as DNA, the CDR3 is TGTGCCAGCAGCCCAATCTCAGGACTAGCGGGGAGTAATGAGCAGTTCTTC.

V gene TRBV12-3 or TRBV12-4 combines with J gene TRBJ2-7, with D perhaps given as TRBD1 or TRBD2 (6 bases each). The germline V and J ends were trimmed by 6 bases and 0 bases, with 12 bases remaining between them. There are 14 residues in the CDR3. The CDR3 loop reads CASSRGGFSYEQYF. For the CDR3, the DNA is TGTGCCAGCAGCCGAGGGGGGTTCTCCTACGAGCAGTACTTC.

The gene calls are TRBV20-1 and TRBJ2-3; D is possibly TRBD2 (6 bases). Germline CDR1 DFQATT, CDR2 SNEGSKA (reference sequence). V was trimmed by 3 bases and J by 4 bases, leaving 8 bases between them. The CDR3 covers 12 residues. The CDR3 spells CSAREGADTQYF. The CDR3 bases are TGCAGTGCTAGGGAGGGCGCAGATACGCAGTATTTT.

The V gene is TRBV12-3 or TRBV12-4, the J gene TRBJ2-7, with 10 bases lining up with TRBD1. V shed 6 bases, J shed 4 bases, and the junction held 9 bases outside the gene matches. The CDR3 is made up of 15 amino acids. CDR3 loop: CASSKETGGAYEQYF. The DNA of the CDR3 is TGTGCCAGCAGCAAAGAGACAGGGGGCGCTTACGAGCAGTACTTC.